This entry lists 13 T cell receptor beta chains sequenced from one sample in a study of T cell responses to AZD1222 COVID-19 vaccine. Method: immunoSEQ multiplex PCR; TCRdb's copy keeps in-frame clones and lacks some. Among some 150,000 clones, around 88% were seen once, and the ten largest hold more than 3%. The specimen was peripheral blood, collected on day 0 of MenACWY control vaccination. These receptors all come from an adult in good health.

The chain joins TRBV5-6 to TRBJ1-6; D is undetermined. This CDR3 region has 16 residues. V was shortened by 2 bases and J by 6 bases, with 15 bases between the two germline ends. Germline V gene lookup returns CDR1 SGHDT and CDR2 YYEEEE. The CDR3 protein is CASSLGPGQFNSPLHF. In DNA form, the CDR3 reads TGTGCCAGCAGCTTAGGTCCTGGGCAGTTTAATTCACCCCTCCACTTT.

The genes are TRBV4-1 and TRBJ2-7, with 8 bases lining up with TRBD1. CDR3 length: 15 amino acids. The germline V gene encodes CDR1 MGHRA and CDR2 YSYEKL. With V trimmed by 6 bases and J by 5 bases, 12 bases remained unmatched. CDR3 residues: CASSERAGGWDEQYF. The CDR3 DNA reads TGCGCCAGCAGTGAGAGAGCAGGGGGCTGGGACGAGCAGTACTTC.

The CDR3 DNA reads as TGTGCCAGCTCACCACGACGGGGCGAGGGCTATGGCTACACCTTC. Encoded protein: CASSPRRGEGYGYTF. The chain couples TRBV18 to TRBJ1-2; a possible D gene is TRBD1 (5 bases). Germline CDR1 and CDR2: KGHSH and LQKENI. CDR3 length equals 15 residues. V dropped 1 base and J dropped 4 bases, with 13 bases sitting between them. The full variable domain, completed using reference TRBV18 and TRBJ1-2, is NAGVMQNPRHLVRRRGQEARLRCSPMKGHSHVYWYRQLPEEGLKFMVYLQKENIIDESGMPKERFSAEFPKEGPSILRIQQVVRGDSAAYFCASSPRRGEGYGYTFGSGTRLTVV.

The V gene is TRBV14, the J gene TRBJ1-6; TRBD1 matches 7 bases. The V gene end was trimmed by 5 bases and the J gene end by 7 bases; junction bases not matched to a gene: 5. The germline CDR1 and CDR2 sequences are SGHDN and FVKESK. This CDR3 comprises 14 residues. The CDR3 region has the DNA TGTGCCAGCAGCGTTCAGGGGGAGAATTCACCCCTCCACTTT. It encodes CASSVQGENSPLHF.

The V gene is TRBV7-9, the J gene TRBJ1-4; the D is unclear. The CDR3 consists of 14 residues. The germline V and J ends were trimmed by 1 base and 0 bases, with 3 bases remaining between them. Looked up from germline, CDR1 is SEHNR and CDR2 is FQNEAQ (reference sequence). This CDR3 is CASSLEATNEKLFF. CDR3 nucleotides: TGTGCCAGCAGCTTAGAAGCAACTAATGAAAAACTGTTTTTT.

The gene calls are TRBV5-1 and TRBJ1-5, with 7 bases lining up with TRBD1. The germline V gene has CDR1 SGHRS and CDR2 YFSETQ. V lost 3 bases to trimming and J lost 4 bases; unmatched junction nucleotides: 4. The CDR3 is 14 residues long. CDR3 nucleotides: TGCGCCAGCAGCTGGGACAGCCCAAATCAGCCCCAGCATTTT. Protein sequence: CASSWDSPNQPQHF.

This sequence joins TRBV18 and TRBJ2-5; D unclear. V gave up 5 bases and J gave up 0 bases, with 4 bases separating them. The CDR3 totals 12 residues. Germline-derived CDR1 and CDR2 are KGHSH and LQKENI. The CDR3 region is CASSAYQETQYF. As DNA, the CDR3 is TGTGCCAGCTCAGCGTACCAAGAGACCCAGTACTTC. Full variable domain (rest looked up from reference TRBV18 and TRBJ2-5): NAGVMQNPRHLVRRRGQEARLRCSPMKGHSHVYWYRQLPEEGLKFMVYLQKENIIDESGMPKERFSAEFPKEGPSILRIQQVVRGDSAAYFCASSAYQETQYFGPGTRLLVL.

The table lists this clone with a count of one. The chain joins TRBV12-5 to TRBJ1-5; no firm D call. Germline loops: CDR1 LGHNT, CDR2 FRNRAP. The CDR3 has 14 residues. V was clipped by 6 bases and J by 4 bases, with 13 bases between them. The CDR3 DNA follows: TGTGCTAGTGGCCCATCGGGCGTTAATCAGCCCCAGCATTTT. It translates to CASGPSGVNQPQHF. The full variable domain, completed using reference TRBV12-5 and TRBJ1-5, is DARVTQTPRHKVTEMGQEVTMRCQPILGHNTVFWYRQTMMQGLELLAYFRNRAPLDDSGMPKDRFSAEMPDATLATLKIQPSEPRDSAVYFCASGPSGVNQPQHFGDGTRLSIL.

J is TRBJ1-1 and V is TRBV2, with a weak D call TRBD1 (6 bases). This CDR3 has 11 residues. The V gene's germline CDR1 is SNHLY and CDR2 FYNNEI. V shed 4 bases and J shed 11 bases, with 11 bases lying between them. The CDR3 here is CASSVEQGAFF. The CDR3 DNA reads as TGTGCCAGCAGTGTTGAACAGGGCGCTTTCTTT.

This clone has only a few counts. The rearrangement joins TRBV27 to TRBJ2-7; D is undetermined. The CDR3 has 14 amino acids. V gave up 6 bases and J gave up 6 bases, with 18 bases separating them. The germline gives CDR1 MNHEY, CDR2 SMNVEV (reference sequence). The CDR3 here is CASSYVGRLGEQYF. CDR3 in DNA: TGTGCCAGCAGCTATGTGGGCCGTCTGGGCGAGCAGTACTTC.

The chain uses TRBV28 and TRBJ1-4; possibly TRBD1 for D (6 bases). The CDR3 is 16 amino acids. V was pared by 6 bases and J by 5 bases, with 19 bases between. From germline, CDR1 is MDHEN and CDR2 SYDVKM. Here the CDR3 DNA reads TGTGCCAGCAGGAGCAACAGGGACTGGGGCAATGAAAAACTGTTTTTT. Protein product: CASRSNRDWGNEKLFF.

This clone was seen a single time. The rearrangement uses TRBV2 and TRBJ2-3; perhaps TRBD1 as D (5 bases). The germline V gene encodes CDR1 SNHLY and CDR2 FYNNEI. V was clipped by 1 base and J by 0 bases, with 8 bases between them. The CDR3 totals 15 residues. The CDR3 is CASSEVRVSTDTQYF. As DNA, the CDR3 is TGTGCCAGCAGTGAAGTCAGGGTGAGCACAGATACGCAGTATTTT. Together with reference TRBV2 and TRBJ2-3, the CDR3 gives the full variable domain: EPEVTQTPSHQVTQMGQEVILRCVPISNHLYFYWYRQILGQKVEFLVSFYNNEISEKSEIFDDQFSVERPDGSNFTLKIRSTKLEDSAMYFCASSEVRVSTDTQYFGPGTRLTVL.

V and J are TRBV5-5 and TRBJ1-1; no reliable D call. This CDR3 region has 14 residues. The V gene lost 6 bases and the J gene lost 1 base, with 13 bases spanning the gap. From germline, CDR1 is SGHKS and CDR2 YYEKEE (reference sequence). The CDR3 DNA is TGTGCCAGCACGCACTCTGGCGGGAACACTGAAGCTTTCTTT. Encoded protein: CASTHSGGNTEAFF.